Listed below are T cell receptor beta chains from one sample, sequenced in a study of blood T cell repertoires in COVID-19. Only in-frame clones appear in the TCRdb table, and some are missing; sequencing was by immunoSEQ multiplex PCR. The repertoire has approximately 150,000 clones, about 85% of them found once; the top ten carry 2.6%. Sequencing used peripheral blood. The receptors were gathered from a human donor with acute or convalescent COVID-19. The donor label of this sample is uncertain. Both conserved end residues are part of each CDR3. D genes are given only for firm matches. The size entry is marked missing in some rows and otherwise reads once, few, many or a size class.

cdr3_nt cdr3_aa d_call j_call clone_size v_call
TGTGCCAGCTCACCACCGTCAACAGGGGAGGACACTGAAGCTTTCTTT CASSPPSTGEDTEAFF TRBD1 TRBJ1-1 NA TRBV18
TGTGCCAGTAGCCTTTGGCGGGGCATGAACACTGAAGCTTTCTTT CASSLWRGMNTEAFF NA TRBJ1-1 few TRBV5-4
TGTGCCAGCAGCTTCCTCCTAACAGGGCACAATGAGCAGTTCTTC CASSFLLTGHNEQFF NA TRBJ2-1 NA TRBV3-1/TRBV3-2
TGCGCCAGCAGCTTGTCCCCCCTAGCGGGAGGGAGAGAGACCCAGTACTTC CASSLSPLAGGRETQYF TRBD2 TRBJ2-5 NA TRBV5-1
TGTGCCAGCAGTCCGGGACAGGGGGGCAATCAGCCCCAGCATTTT CASSPGQGGNQPQHF TRBD1 TRBJ1-5 few TRBV6-2/TRBV6-3
TGTGCCAGCAGTTCAGGACAGGGGGCGCAGGGAAACACCATATATTTT CASSSGQGAQGNTIYF TRBD1 TRBJ1-3 once TRBV6-5
TGTGCCACCCAACGTGGGCCGGGATACTATGGCTACACCTTC CATQRGPGYYGYTF NA TRBJ1-2 NA TRBV19
TGTGCCAGCAGCTTAGTTGCAGGGGCTAACGATCAGCCCCAGCATTTT CASSLVAGANDQPQHF NA TRBJ1-5 NA TRBV7-2
TGTGCCAGCACCAGGGACTCCTATAATTCACCCCTCCACTTT CASTRDSYNSPLHF NA TRBJ1-6 NA TRBV6-6
TGTGCCAGCAGCTTATCCATGAACACTGAAGCTTTCTTT CASSLSMNTEAFF NA TRBJ1-1 NA TRBV11-3
TGTGCCAGCAGCTTCGCACAGGGGGCCCACACCATATATTTT CASSFAQGAHTIYF TRBD1 TRBJ1-3 NA TRBV11-2
TGTGCCAGCAGTGACCAAACAGGGCGGGATGGCTACACCTTC CASSDQTGRDGYTF NA TRBJ1-2 NA TRBV6-1
TGTGCCAGCAGTTCCCCAGGGGCGTATAGCAATCAGCCCCAGCATTTT CASSSPGAYSNQPQHF NA TRBJ1-5 few TRBV28
TGTGCCAGTAGTATAGTGGGCAGCATCTATATTCAAGAGACCCAGTACTTC CASSIVGSIYIQETQYF NA TRBJ2-5 NA TRBV19
TGTGCCAGCAGTGAAGAAATGGGGGGGTCTGAAGCTTTCTTT CASSEEMGGSEAFF NA TRBJ1-1 NA TRBV2
TGCACCAGCAGCCGTGACAGGGGTGGGGATCAGCCCCAGCATTTT CTSSRDRGGDQPQHF NA TRBJ1-5 NA TRBV1
TGTGCCAGCTCACCTCCCCAAGCCCTCTCCGGAAACACCATATATTTT CASSPPQALSGNTIYF NA TRBJ1-3 few TRBV18
TGTGCCACCAGTGATTATAGGAGGGATCCCCACAATGAGCAGTTCTTC CATSDYRRDPHNEQFF NA TRBJ2-1 NA TRBV24-1
TGTGCCAGCAGCCCCCCCAGGGGCGATCACAGGGAAGAGACCCAGTACTTC CASSPPRGDHREETQYF NA TRBJ2-5 NA TRBV7-9
TGTGCCAGCAGCCTGCAGACAGGGATTTCTGAAGCTTTCTTT CASSLQTGISEAFF TRBD1 TRBJ1-1 NA TRBV7-9
TGTGCCAGCAGCTTAGGTACAGGGAGTGTGACTGAAGCTTTCTTT CASSLGTGSVTEAFF NA TRBJ1-1 NA TRBV7-2
TGTGCCAGCAGCTTCGGGACAGGGAACCCATACCAAGAGACCCAGTACTTC CASSFGTGNPYQETQYF TRBD1 TRBJ2-5 NA TRBV7-6
TGTGCCAGCAGGACAGGGGTTAACTATGGCTACACCTTC CASRTGVNYGYTF TRBD1 TRBJ1-2 NA TRBV6-6
TGTGCCAGCAGTTCGGACAGCATGAACACTGAAGCTTTCTTT CASSSDSMNTEAFF NA TRBJ1-1 NA TRBV6-5
TGTGCCAGCAGTGAAAACGACAGGGCGGAGCACTTC CASSENDRAEHF TRBD1 TRBJ2-7 NA TRBV2
TGCGCCAGCAGCCAAGGGAGGGACAGGGATGCCAAAAACATTCAGTACTTC CASSQGRDRDAKNIQYF TRBD1 TRBJ2-4 NA TRBV4-1
TGTGCCAGCAGTTTAGGACGGGGGGTCGCCTACGAGCAGTACTTC CASSLGRGVAYEQYF TRBD2 TRBJ2-7 NA TRBV28
TGTGCCACCAGTAATAAACTAGCGGGGGTAAAAGAGACCCAGTACTTC CATSNKLAGVKETQYF TRBD2 TRBJ2-5 NA TRBV15
TGTGCCAGCAGCACATCTTCGGGACAGGGCCCCTCACCCCTCCACTTT CASSTSSGQGPSPLHF TRBD1 TRBJ1-6 NA TRBV9
TGCGCCAGCAGCCAAGATCCACAGGGGGCGGATGGCTACACCTTC CASSQDPQGADGYTF TRBD1 TRBJ1-2 NA TRBV4-1
TGCAGCGTTGAGCAGGGAACTTGGGGGAACACTGAAGCTTTCTTT CSVEQGTWGNTEAFF NA TRBJ1-1 NA TRBV29-1
TGTGCCAGCAGGCCTACAGGGGGCACCCTCTACGAGCAGTACTTC CASRPTGGTLYEQYF TRBD1 TRBJ2-7 few TRBV6-5
TGTGCCAGTACCGGACAGCCGAACACCGGGGAGCTGTTTTTT CASTGQPNTGELFF NA TRBJ2-2 once TRBV19
TGTGCCAGCAGTCCTCCCCTAGCGGGAGGTTACAATGAGCAGTTCTTC CASSPPLAGGYNEQFF TRBD2 TRBJ2-1 NA TRBV27
TGTGCCTGGAGTGTATCATTCGAGCAGTACTTC CAWSVSFEQYF NA TRBJ2-7 NA TRBV30
TGTGCCAGCTCACCAGGGACAGGGGGCGCGGGGGGCAATCAGCCCCAGCATTTT CASSPGTGGAGGNQPQHF TRBD1 TRBJ1-5 NA TRBV18
TGTGCCAGCAGCTTGGCGGGGGGCTCCTACGAGCAGTACTTC CASSLAGGSYEQYF TRBD2 TRBJ2-7 few TRBV5-5
TGTGCCAGTAGTCCGCCTGGGCGGGAGAACTATGGCTACACCTTC CASSPPGRENYGYTF NA TRBJ1-2 NA TRBV19
TGCAGCGTACCGGACACCTTCTCCTACGAGCAGTACTTC CSVPDTFSYEQYF NA TRBJ2-7 NA TRBV29-1
TGTGCCTGGAGGCGATATAATGAAAAACTGTTTTTT CAWRRYNEKLFF NA TRBJ1-4 NA TRBV30
TGTGCCAGCTCGCCCCCGGGTCCTACAACCGGGGAGCTGTTTTTT CASSPPGPTTGELFF NA TRBJ2-2 NA TRBV18
TGCAGCGTTGACGGACAGAGGAACACTGAAGCTTTCTTT CSVDGQRNTEAFF NA TRBJ1-1 NA TRBV29-1
TGTGCCAGCTCACCGAACAGGGTCAACGGGGAGCTGTTTTTT CASSPNRVNGELFF NA TRBJ2-2 NA TRBV18
TGTGCCAGCAGCTTAACTTCCGTGAACACTGAAGCTTTCTTT CASSLTSVNTEAFF NA TRBJ1-1 NA TRBV7-3
TGCAGCGGCGAGGAGGATCTCGACAATGAGCAGTTCTTC CSGEEDLDNEQFF NA TRBJ2-1 NA TRBV29-1
TGTGCCAGTAGTGGCGGGGACAGGGCCTACTATGGCTACACCTTC CASSGGDRAYYGYTF TRBD1 TRBJ1-2 few TRBV19
TGTGCCAGTAGTATTGGGGGCAGGGGGCGAAACATTCAGTACTTC CASSIGGRGRNIQYF TRBD1 TRBJ2-4 few TRBV19
TGCGCCAGCCGGGGGACAGGGAGAGAGACCCAGTACTTC CASRGTGRETQYF TRBD1 TRBJ2-5 NA TRBV5-1
TGTGCCAGCAGTAACAGCTATGGCTACACCTTC CASSNSYGYTF NA TRBJ1-2 NA TRBV6-5
TGCGCCAGCAGCTTGGCATCCAGCTCTGGGGCCAACGTCCTGACTTTC CASSLASSSGANVLTF NA TRBJ2-6 NA TRBV5-1
TGTGCCAGCAGCCAAGTCTCTGACAGATTTTACACCTTC CASSQVSDRFYTF NA TRBJ1-2 NA TRBV4-2
TGTGCCAGTAGTGCCGGGACAGGGGGGACTCAGCCCCAGCATTTT CASSAGTGGTQPQHF TRBD1 TRBJ1-5 NA TRBV19
TGTGACAAAAATCCGCTAGCGGGGGTTCCCTACGAGCAGTACTTC CDKNPLAGVPYEQYF TRBD2 TRBJ2-7 NA TRBV19
TGCGCCAGCAGCCAAGGTCCGTCGGAGACCACAGATACGCAGTATTTT CASSQGPSETTDTQYF NA TRBJ2-3 NA TRBV4-1
TGTGCCAGCAGCTTGGCCGTAAGGAGGAATCAGCCCCAGCATTTT CASSLAVRRNQPQHF NA TRBJ1-5 few TRBV5-6